A selection of T cell receptor beta chains follows, all from one sample in a study of blood T cell repertoires in COVID-19. The assay was immunoSEQ multiplex PCR, and TCRdb's table has in-frame clones only and misses some. Among 56,000 or so clones listed, 89% were seen once. The sample comprised peripheral blood. The source is a woman aged 55-70 years with COVID-19, enrolled during active disease. CDR3s include the opening cysteine and the closing phenylalanine or tryptophan. A D gene is named only where the DNA matches it firmly. Expanded clones get a size class; other rows say once, few or many, or leave the size out.

D: NA
V: TRBV4-3
J: TRBJ1-1
size: few
CDR3: CASSQELHRAGEMNTEAFF
DNA: TGCGCCAGCAGCCAAGAACTTCACAGGGCAGGGGAAATGAACACTGAAGCTTTCTTT

D: NA
V: TRBV10-2
J: TRBJ2-7
size: NA
CDR3: CASSEGGGEQYF
DNA: TGCGCCAGCAGTGAGGGGGGAGGCGAGCAGTACTTC

D: NA
V: TRBV4-3
J: TRBJ2-2
size: NA
CDR3: CASSQDRTLNTGELFF
DNA: TGCGCCAGCAGCCAAGATAGGACTTTGAACACCGGGGAGCTGTTTTTT

D: TRBD2
V: TRBV7-9
J: TRBJ2-7
size: NA
CDR3: CASSAGLADDEQYF
DNA: TGTGCCAGCAGCGCGGGACTAGCCGACGACGAGCAGTACTTC

D: NA
V: TRBV4-1
J: TRBJ2-7
size: NA
CDR3: CASSQVAGDSYEQYF
DNA: TGCGCCAGCAGCCAAGTGGCAGGGGACTCCTACGAGCAGTACTTC

D: TRBD2
V: TRBV3-1/TRBV3-2
J: TRBJ2-5
size: NA
CDR3: CASSQDLAGGQETQYF
DNA: TGTGCCAGCAGCCAAGATCTAGCGGGGGGCCAAGAGACCCAGTACTTC

D: NA
V: TRBV7-9
J: TRBJ2-7
size: NA
CDR3: CASSPWGSSYEQYF
DNA: TGTGCCAGCAGCCCCTGGGGCAGCTCCTACGAGCAGTACTTC

D: TRBD1
V: TRBV7-2
J: TRBJ1-2
size: once
CDR3: CASSPDQGTGMYYGYTF
DNA: TGTGCCAGCAGCCCCGACCAAGGGACAGGGATGTACTATGGCTACACCTTC

D: NA
V: TRBV3-1/TRBV3-2
J: TRBJ1-2
size: once
CDR3: CASSNGGGSTSF
DNA: TGTGCCAGCAGCAACGGCGGGGGTAGTACTTCCTTC

D: NA
V: TRBV9
J: TRBJ1-1
size: NA
CDR3: CASSLGPVRGNTEAFF
DNA: TGTGCCAGCAGCCTGGGCCCCGTCAGGGGGAACACTGAAGCTTTCTTT

D: TRBD1
V: TRBV11-2
J: TRBJ2-5
size: NA
CDR3: CASSPTGQGYQETQYF
DNA: TGTGCCAGCAGCCCTACGGGACAGGGGTACCAAGAGACCCAGTACTTC

D: NA
V: TRBV27
J: TRBJ1-6
size: NA
CDR3: CASSLRGRYSPLHF
DNA: TGTGCCAGCAGTTTGCGGGGTCGGTACTCACCCCTCCACTTT

D: TRBD2
V: TRBV27
J: TRBJ2-1
size: NA
CDR3: CASSLASGRAEEFF
DNA: TGTGCCAGCAGTTTGGCTAGCGGGAGGGCCGAGGAGTTCTTC

D: TRBD1
V: TRBV5-1
J: TRBJ2-3
size: NA
CDR3: CASSTQPLHRQGSTDTQYF
DNA: TGCGCCAGCAGCACCCAGCCCTTGCATAGACAGGGGAGTACAGATACGCAGTATTTT

D: NA
V: TRBV2
J: TRBJ2-7
size: NA
CDR3: CASRRDGQYEQYF
DNA: TGTGCCAGCAGACGGGACGGACAGTACGAGCAGTACTTC

D: NA
V: TRBV7-2
J: TRBJ2-1
size: NA
CDR3: CASSFVGGSSYNEQFF
DNA: TGTGCCAGCAGCTTCGTGGGGGGATCCTCCTACAATGAGCAGTTCTTC

D: TRBD2
V: TRBV5-4
J: TRBJ2-1
size: NA
CDR3: CASSLGVAGALFYNEQFF
DNA: TGTGCCAGCAGCTTGGGAGTAGCGGGGGCCCTGTTCTACAATGAGCAGTTCTTC

D: NA
V: TRBV12-3/TRBV12-4
J: TRBJ2-1
size: NA
CDR3: CASSFGPGEQFF
DNA: TGTGCCAGCAGTTTTGGGCCTGGTGAGCAGTTCTTC

D: NA
V: TRBV27
J: TRBJ2-2
size: NA
CDR3: CASSFGAGPGELFF
DNA: TGTGCCAGCAGTTTTGGAGCGGGCCCCGGGGAGCTGTTTTTT

D: NA
V: TRBV6-5
J: TRBJ2-7
size: NA
CDR3: CASSPRRGGEQYF
DNA: TGTGCCAGCAGTCCCCGGCGAGGTGGCGAGCAGTACTTC

D: TRBD1
V: TRBV15
J: TRBJ2-4
size: NA
CDR3: CATSPGTALDPYF
DNA: TGTGCCACCAGTCCCGGGACAGCCCTCGATCCTTACTTC

D: NA
V: TRBV27
J: TRBJ1-5
size: NA
CDR3: CASSPTPRDTSNQPQHF
DNA: TGTGCCAGCAGCCCCACCCCCCGGGACACCTCCAATCAGCCCCAGCATTTT

D: NA
V: TRBV5-4
J: TRBJ1-2
size: NA
CDR3: CASRDMAQRDGYTF
DNA: TGTGCCAGCAGGGATATGGCACAGAGGGATGGCTACACCTTC

D: NA
V: TRBV4-2
J: TRBJ1-4
size: NA
CDR3: CASSQAGWGDEKLFF
DNA: TGTGCCAGCAGCCAAGCTGGCTGGGGGGATGAAAAACTGTTTTTT

D: NA
V: TRBV5-1
J: TRBJ1-4
size: few
CDR3: CASSLTGATNEKLFF
DNA: TGCGCCAGCAGCTTGACGGGAGCAACTAATGAAAAACTGTTTTTT

D: TRBD1
V: TRBV7-9
J: TRBJ2-1
size: NA
CDR3: CASSVTGTGGGNEQFF
DNA: TGTGCCAGCAGCGTGACCGGGACAGGGGGAGGCAATGAGCAGTTCTTC

D: NA
V: TRBV5-1
J: TRBJ2-3
size: once
CDR3: CASSPGPGGEGTDTQYF
DNA: TGCGCCAGCAGCCCGGGCCCGGGGGGCGAGGGCACAGATACGCAGTATTTT

D: TRBD2
V: TRBV28
J: TRBJ2-7
size: few
CDR3: CASSLASGRGEQYF
DNA: TGTGCCAGCAGTTTAGCTAGCGGGAGAGGCGAGCAGTACTTC

D: TRBD2
V: TRBV7-2
J: TRBJ2-2
size: NA
CDR3: CASSPPRAGGGELFF
DNA: TGTGCCAGCAGCCCCCCACGGGCGGGAGGCGGGGAGCTGTTTTTT

D: TRBD1
V: TRBV6-5
J: TRBJ2-7
size: NA
CDR3: CASSSQGQAYEQYF
DNA: TGTGCCAGCAGTTCACAAGGACAGGCCTACGAGCAGTACTTC

D: TRBD1
V: TRBV5-1
J: TRBJ1-4
size: NA
CDR3: CASSLGQGASTNEKLFF
DNA: TGCGCCAGCAGCTTGGGGCAGGGGGCTTCGACTAATGAAAAACTGTTTTTT

D: NA
V: TRBV30
J: TRBJ1-1
size: NA
CDR3: CAWTSGRGNLF
DNA: TGTGCCTGGACCTCAGGACGGGGGAATCTTTTT

D: NA
V: TRBV12-3/TRBV12-4
J: TRBJ1-2
size: NA
CDR3: CASSFGANYGYTF
DNA: TGTGCCAGCAGTTTCGGGGCTAACTATGGCTACACCTTC

D: TRBD2
V: TRBV5-5
J: TRBJ2-3
size: NA
CDR3: CASSPRAGGWTDTQYF
DNA: TGTGCCAGCAGCCCCCGGGCGGGAGGGTGGACAGATACGCAGTATTTT

D: NA
V: TRBV6-6
J: TRBJ2-7
size: once
CDR3: CASTGTAIRNEQYF
DNA: TGTGCCAGTACCGGGACTGCAATAAGGAACGAGCAGTACTTC

D: TRBD2
V: TRBV7-9
J: TRBJ2-3
size: NA
CDR3: CASRASGGYREDTDTQYF
DNA: TGTGCCAGCCGGGCTAGCGGGGGTTATCGGGAGGACACAGATACGCAGTATTTT

D: TRBD1
V: TRBV30
J: TRBJ1-3
size: NA
CDR3: CAWGVRGRINTIYF
DNA: TGTGCCTGGGGAGTCAGGGGGCGGATAAACACCATATATTTT

D: NA
V: TRBV5-1
J: TRBJ2-7
size: NA
CDR3: CASSEASPFYEQYF
DNA: TGCGCCAGCTCCGAAGCGAGCCCGTTTTACGAGCAGTACTTC

D: NA
V: TRBV19
J: TRBJ1-2
size: NA
CDR3: CASSIDRGAAAGYTF
DNA: TGTGCCAGTAGTATAGATCGCGGGGCAGCGGCCGGCTACACCTTC

D: NA
V: TRBV27
J: TRBJ2-7
size: once
CDR3: CASSPKAGGGAVFSYEQYF
DNA: TGTGCCAGCAGCCCGAAGGCCGGTGGGGGGGCCGTCTTCTCCTACGAGCAGTACTTC

D: TRBD2
V: TRBV5-1
J: TRBJ2-2
size: NA
CDR3: CASSPLAGDTGELFF
DNA: TGCGCCAGCAGCCCTCTAGCGGGGGACACCGGGGAGCTGTTTTTT

D: NA
V: TRBV27
J: TRBJ2-1
size: NA
CDR3: CASSSLAALGEQFF
DNA: TGTGCCAGCAGTTCATTAGCGGCGCTGGGTGAGCAGTTCTTC

D: TRBD2
V: TRBV29-1
J: TRBJ2-1
size: NA
CDR3: CSVRLAGGYNEQFF
DNA: TGCAGCGTGAGACTAGCGGGAGGGTACAATGAGCAGTTCTTC

D: TRBD2
V: TRBV9
J: TRBJ2-7
size: NA
CDR3: CASSVGTSGNYEQYF
DNA: TGTGCCAGCAGCGTTGGGACTAGCGGGAACTACGAGCAGTACTTC

D: NA
V: TRBV11-2
J: TRBJ2-6
size: few
CDR3: CASSSPHAGRWANVLTF
DNA: TGTGCCAGCAGCTCCCCCCACGCGGGTCGGTGGGCCAACGTCCTGACTTTC

D: TRBD1
V: TRBV5-1
J: TRBJ1-2
size: NA
CDR3: CASSFTGEGYTF
DNA: TGCGCCAGCAGCTTTACAGGGGAAGGCTACACCTTC

D: NA
V: TRBV5-4
J: TRBJ2-6
size: NA
CDR3: CASNPGRDSGANVLTF
DNA: TGTGCCAGCAACCCGGGTCGGGACTCCGGGGCCAACGTCCTGACTTTC

D: TRBD1
V: TRBV30
J: TRBJ1-1
size: NA
CDR3: CAWSTGETEAFF
DNA: TGTGCCTGGAGCACAGGGGAGACTGAAGCTTTCTTT

D: NA
V: TRBV29-1
J: TRBJ2-1
size: NA
CDR3: CSAGGASSSYNEQFF
DNA: TGCAGCGCCGGAGGGGCTTCGAGCTCCTACAATGAGCAGTTCTTC

D: NA
V: TRBV4-1
J: TRBJ1-2
size: once
CDR3: CASSKAGTLHNGYTF
DNA: TGCGCCAGCAGCAAGGCCGGGACACTCCACAATGGCTACACCTTC

D: NA
V: TRBV5-1
J: TRBJ2-3
size: NA
CDR3: CASTPLGGTDTQYF
DNA: TGCGCCAGCACCCCTTTAGGGGGCACAGATACGCAGTATTTT

D: TRBD1
V: TRBV19
J: TRBJ1-5
size: NA
CDR3: CASTLFGQGAAQPQHF
DNA: TGTGCCAGTACCCTATTTGGACAGGGGGCTGCTCAGCCCCAGCATTTT

D: NA
V: TRBV3-1/TRBV3-2
J: TRBJ2-7
size: NA
CDR3: CASSQGARGIEQYF
DNA: TGTGCCAGCAGCCAAGGGGCAAGGGGGATCGAGCAGTACTTC